The rows below give T cell receptor beta chains drawn from one sample of a study of CD8+CD57+ T cells in acquired aplastic anemia. TCRdb used MiXCR to reprocess the reads, holding one entry per CDR3 protein. The table includes roughly 180,000 distinct CDR3 sequences, almost 50% detected once. Specimen: sorted CD4+, CD8+, or CD8+CD57+ T cells (not recorded which) from PBMCs. These receptors were collected from a human donor with aplastic anemia. Each CDR3 is given with its conserved first and last residue. A D gene is named only where the DNA matches it firmly. Not every row has a clone size; where given, it reads once, few, many or a size class.

D gene: NA; V gene: TRBV7-8; J gene: TRBJ2-5; clone size: few; CDR3 DNA: TGTGCCAGCAGCTTATTTCCGGGACAAAGACAGACCCAGTACTTC; CDR3 protein: CASSLFPGQRQTQYF
D gene: TRBD1; V gene: TRBV5-1; J gene: TRBJ2-1; clone size: NA; CDR3 DNA: TGCGCCAGCAGCTTCCTCGGGACAGGGCCCAATGAGCAGTTCTTC; CDR3 protein: CASSFLGTGPNEQFF
D gene: NA; V gene: TRBV13; J gene: TRBJ1-1; clone size: NA; CDR3 DNA: TGTGCCAGCTGCAAGGCGGACAGTGGAACCACTGAAGCTTTCTTT; CDR3 protein: CASCKADSGTTEAFF
D gene: TRBD2; V gene: TRBV20-1; J gene: TRBJ2-1; clone size: once; CDR3 DNA: TGCAGTGCTAGAGATGGGGCTAGCGGGGGGTACAATGAGCAGTTCTTC; CDR3 protein: CSARDGASGGYNEQFF
D gene: NA; V gene: TRBV2; J gene: TRBJ1-5; clone size: NA; CDR3 DNA: TGTGCCAGCAAACGGGGTTATAGCAATCAGCCCCAGCATTTT; CDR3 protein: CASKRGYSNQPQHF
D gene: NA; V gene: TRBV11-1; J gene: TRBJ1-1; clone size: NA; CDR3 DNA: TGTGCCAGCAGTGAAAGGGTTTTCACTGAAGCTTTCTTT; CDR3 protein: CASSERVFTEAFF
D gene: NA; V gene: TRBV24-1; J gene: TRBJ1-3; clone size: NA; CDR3 DNA: TGTGCCACCAGTGGGGGCGGCCTCTCTGGAAACACCATATATTTT; CDR3 protein: CATSGGGLSGNTIYF
D gene: TRBD1; V gene: TRBV7-2; J gene: TRBJ2-7; clone size: NA; CDR3 DNA: TGTGCCAGCAGCTTAGATCCAGGGGGTACCTACGAGCAGTACTTC; CDR3 protein: CASSLDPGGTYEQYF
D gene: NA; V gene: TRBV2; J gene: TRBJ2-1; clone size: NA; CDR3 DNA: TGTGCCAGCCCAAAACGGGGGCCCTACAATGAGCAGTTCTTC; CDR3 protein: CASPKRGPYNEQFF
D gene: NA; V gene: TRBV19; J gene: TRBJ1-5; clone size: NA; CDR3 DNA: TGTGCCAGTAGTCAATGGGCCCTCACACTCTATAGCAATCAGCCCCAGCATTTT; CDR3 protein: CASSQWALTLYSNQPQHF
D gene: NA; V gene: TRBV24-1; J gene: TRBJ1-1; clone size: few; CDR3 DNA: TGTGCCACCTCCGGAGGTAGCCCTGAAGCTTTCTTT; CDR3 protein: CATSGGSPEAFF
D gene: NA; V gene: TRBV6-1; J gene: TRBJ1-5; clone size: many; CDR3 DNA: TGTGCCAGCAGTGAAAAACCCCATCAGCCCCAGCATTTT; CDR3 protein: CASSEKPHQPQHF
D gene: NA; V gene: TRBV7-9; J gene: TRBJ2-7; clone size: few; CDR3 DNA: TGTGCCAGCAGCTCCGACCCCTACGAGCAGTACTTC; CDR3 protein: CASSSDPYEQYF
D gene: TRBD1; V gene: TRBV14; J gene: TRBJ2-7; clone size: NA; CDR3 DNA: TGTGCCAGCAGCCAGGTGAGGGGGCAGTTCTACGAGCAGTACTTC; CDR3 protein: CASSQVRGQFYEQYF
D gene: TRBD1; V gene: TRBV7-9; J gene: TRBJ2-7; clone size: NA; CDR3 DNA: TGTGCCAGCAGCGGGACAGCCTACGAGCAGTACTTC; CDR3 protein: CASSGTAYEQYF
D gene: TRBD1; V gene: TRBV20-1; J gene: TRBJ1-2; clone size: many; CDR3 DNA: TGCAGTGCTAGAGGGGAGGGGGCAGGGACCTTC; CDR3 protein: CSARGEGAGTF
D gene: NA; V gene: TRBV9; J gene: TRBJ1-5; clone size: NA; CDR3 DNA: TGTGCCAGCAGCCTGACAGTGGGCAATCAGCCCCAGCATTTT; CDR3 protein: CASSLTVGNQPQHF
D gene: TRBD1; V gene: TRBV10-3; J gene: TRBJ2-5; clone size: NA; CDR3 DNA: TGTGCCATCAAGACAGGGGGGGAAGAGACCCAGTACTTC; CDR3 protein: CAIKTGGEETQYF
D gene: NA; V gene: TRBV7-3; J gene: TRBJ2-1; clone size: few; CDR3 DNA: TGTGCCAGCAGCCCTCAGGGACGGGGTACAAATGAGCAGTTCTTC; CDR3 protein: CASSPQGRGTNEQFF
D gene: TRBD2; V gene: TRBV7-8; J gene: TRBJ2-5; clone size: NA; CDR3 DNA: TGTGCCAGCGTCCGACTAGCGGGGGCCCAGACCCAGTACTTC; CDR3 protein: CASVRLAGAQTQYF
D gene: NA; V gene: TRBV11-2; J gene: TRBJ2-3; clone size: few; CDR3 DNA: TGTGCCAGCAGCTTAGTATCCGGACCCACGAAGGCAGATACGCAGTATTTT; CDR3 protein: CASSLVSGPTKADTQYF
D gene: TRBD1; V gene: TRBV5-1; J gene: TRBJ2-2; clone size: many; CDR3 DNA: TGCGCCAGCAGCTTGGGGGGACAGACCGGGGAGCTGTTTTTT; CDR3 protein: CASSLGGQTGELFF
D gene: NA; V gene: TRBV7-9; J gene: TRBJ1-1; clone size: NA; CDR3 DNA: TGTGCCAGCACCTCCTCCTGGGAAAGGGAGACTGAAGCTTTCTTT; CDR3 protein: CASTSSWERETEAFF
D gene: TRBD1; V gene: TRBV19; J gene: TRBJ1-1; clone size: few; CDR3 DNA: TGTGCCAGTAGTCAGGGGGCGCGGGGGGACACTGAAGCTTTCTTT; CDR3 protein: CASSQGARGDTEAFF
D gene: NA; V gene: TRBV25-1; J gene: TRBJ1-2; clone size: NA; CDR3 DNA: TGTGCCAGCAGTGCCCCGGGACAAGGCGGCGCTGGCTATGGCTACACCTTC; CDR3 protein: CASSAPGQGGAGYGYTF
D gene: NA; V gene: TRBV7-9; J gene: TRBJ2-2; clone size: many; CDR3 DNA: TGTGCCAGCAGCTTGATCCAGAACACCGGGGAGCTGTTTTTT; CDR3 protein: CASSLIQNTGELFF
D gene: TRBD1; V gene: TRBV19; J gene: TRBJ1-5; clone size: many; CDR3 DNA: TGTGCCAGTACCATGACAGGGGATAGCAATCAGCCCCAGCATTTT; CDR3 protein: CASTMTGDSNQPQHF
D gene: NA; V gene: TRBV15; J gene: TRBJ2-7; clone size: few; CDR3 DNA: TGTGCCACCAGCGCCTCCCGGACCACTTCCTACGAGCAGTACTTC; CDR3 protein: CATSASRTTSYEQYF
D gene: NA; V gene: TRBV2; J gene: TRBJ2-1; clone size: few; CDR3 DNA: TGTGCCAGCCAAGCCCTGGGGTCTAAGCAGTTCTTC; CDR3 protein: CASQALGSKQFF
D gene: TRBD2; V gene: TRBV7-9; J gene: TRBJ2-7; clone size: NA; CDR3 DNA: TGTGCCAGCAGTGATACGGGACTAGCACGGTACGAGCAGTACTTC; CDR3 protein: CASSDTGLARYEQYF
D gene: NA; V gene: TRBV4-1; J gene: TRBJ1-1; clone size: many; CDR3 DNA: TGCGCCAGCAGAGGATTGACAGCGGGGACTGAAGCTTTCTTT; CDR3 protein: CASRGLTAGTEAFF
D gene: NA; V gene: TRBV2; J gene: TRBJ1-2; clone size: NA; CDR3 DNA: TGTGCCGGTTACGGGGGGGTTCGTGGTGGCTACACCTTC; CDR3 protein: CAGYGGVRGGYTF
D gene: NA; V gene: TRBV19; J gene: TRBJ2-7; clone size: many; CDR3 DNA: TGTGCCAGTAGACCTGGGGGCAGGGATGAGCAGTACTTC; CDR3 protein: CASRPGGRDEQYF
D gene: NA; V gene: TRBV14; J gene: TRBJ2-7; clone size: NA; CDR3 DNA: TGTGCCAGCAGCCAGGTGGAGCGGCTCTTCCACGAGCAGTACTTC; CDR3 protein: CASSQVERLFHEQYF
D gene: NA; V gene: TRBV5-1; J gene: TRBJ2-1; clone size: few; CDR3 DNA: TGCGCCAGCAGCTTAGGAGATTTCTACAATGAGCAGTTCTTC; CDR3 protein: CASSLGDFYNEQFF
D gene: NA; V gene: TRBV15; J gene: TRBJ2-1; clone size: NA; CDR3 DNA: TGTGCCACCAGCAGAGACAGGGGCCTCTCATACAATGAGCAGTTCTTC; CDR3 protein: CATSRDRGLSYNEQFF
D gene: NA; V gene: TRBV7-9; J gene: TRBJ1-1; clone size: many; CDR3 DNA: TGTGCCAGCAGCTTAGAGGGACCTCCGGGGACTGAAGCTTTCTTT; CDR3 protein: CASSLEGPPGTEAFF